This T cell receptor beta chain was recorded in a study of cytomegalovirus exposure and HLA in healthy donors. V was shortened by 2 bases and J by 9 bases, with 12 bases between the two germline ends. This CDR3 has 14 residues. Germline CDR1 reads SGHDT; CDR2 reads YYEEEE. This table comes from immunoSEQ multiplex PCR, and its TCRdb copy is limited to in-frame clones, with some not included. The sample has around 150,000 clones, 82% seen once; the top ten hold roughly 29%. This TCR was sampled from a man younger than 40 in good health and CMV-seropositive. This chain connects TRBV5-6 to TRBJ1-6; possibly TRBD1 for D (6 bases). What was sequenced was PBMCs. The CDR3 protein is CASSFRGKSSPLHF. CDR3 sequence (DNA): TGTGCCAGCAGCTTCAGGGGAAAGAGTTCACCCCTCCACTTT.